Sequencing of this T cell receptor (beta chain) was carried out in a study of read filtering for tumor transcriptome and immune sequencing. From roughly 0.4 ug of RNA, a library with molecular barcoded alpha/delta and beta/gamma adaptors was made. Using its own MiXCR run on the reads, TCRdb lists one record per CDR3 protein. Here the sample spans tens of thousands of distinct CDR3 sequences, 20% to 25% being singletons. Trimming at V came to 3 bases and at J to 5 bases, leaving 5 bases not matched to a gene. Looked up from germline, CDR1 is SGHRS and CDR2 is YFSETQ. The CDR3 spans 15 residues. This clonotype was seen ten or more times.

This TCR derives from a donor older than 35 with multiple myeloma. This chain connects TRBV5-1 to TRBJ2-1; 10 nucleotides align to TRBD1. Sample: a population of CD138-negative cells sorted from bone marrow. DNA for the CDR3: TGCGCCAGCAGCTGGAGACAGGGGGCTGACAATGAGCAGTTCTTC. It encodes CASSWRQGADNEQFF. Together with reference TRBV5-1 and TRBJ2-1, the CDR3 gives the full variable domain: KAGVTQTPRYLIKTRGQQVTLSCSPISGHRSVSWYQQTPGQGLQFLFEYFSETQRNKGNFPGRFSGRQFSNSRSEMNVSTLELGDSALYLCASSWRQGADNEQFFGPGTRLTVL.